Below, 10 T cell receptor beta chains from the same sample are listed, as sequenced in a study of esophageal squamous cell carcinoma under preoperative chemotherapy. TCRdb re-called the PCR reads through MiXCR, storing one row per CDR3 protein. This sample has about 1,300 distinct CDR3 sequences, with 29% found just once. Time point indicated: after preoperative PTX-NDP chemotherapy. Sampling was performed from a patient given preoperative chemotherapy. The receptors come from a human donor with esophageal squamous cell carcinoma. The donor label of this sample is uncertain.

This clonotype is medium-sized (0.01 to 0.1%) in the sample. The chain has TRBV10-1 and TRBJ2-1; D not resolved. Trimming took 3 bases from V and 4 from J, leaving 7 bases between them. Germline CDR1 WNHNN, CDR2 SYGVQD (reference sequence). The CDR3 loop spans 13 amino acids. CDR3 DNA sequence: TGCGCCAGCAGTGAAGCCGAGTACAATGAGCAGTTCTTC. Encoded protein: CASSEAEYNEQFF.

The genes are TRBV7-2 and TRBJ2-5; TRBD1 agrees at 10 bases. Germline-derived CDR1 and CDR2 are SGHTA and FQGNSA. The CDR3 is 15 residues long. V was clipped by 1 base and J by 5 bases; unmatched bases: 4. CDR3 nucleotide sequence: TGTGCCAGCAGCTTAGGGACAGGGGGTACGGAGACCCAGTACTTC. Translation gives CASSLGTGGTETQYF.

The rearrangement links TRBV6-1 to TRBJ1-2, with D unclear. The germline CDR1 and CDR2 sequences are MNHNS and SASEGT. Trimming left V 5 bases short and J 4 bases short, with 14 bases between. The CDR3 length is 14 residues. As DNA, the CDR3 is TGTGCCAGCAGTCGCCTAGGCGGAATCTATGGCTACACCTTC. Protein product: CASSRLGGIYGYTF.

For this clonotype: The CDR3 does not end in the conserved phenylalanine or tryptophan, so this is likely a read error. The chain combines TRBV6-1 with TRBJ2-3; the match to TRBD2 covers 11 bases. The CDR3 runs 15 residues. With V trimmed by 6 bases and J by 5 bases, 7 bases remained unmatched. CDR1 MNHNS and CDR2 SASEGT come from the germline V gene. CDR3 protein: CASRDRGLAEDTQYL. CDR3 DNA sequence: TGTGCCAGCAGGGACCGGGGACTAGCGGAAGATACGCAGTATTTG.

Details on this clonotype: The conserved phenylalanine or tryptophan normally closing the CDR3 is absent here, so this likely arose from a read error. The chain joins TRBV10-1 to TRBJ2-1, with TRBD2 matching over 7 bases. The germline CDR1 and CDR2 sequences are WNHNN and SYGVQD (reference sequence). The CDR3 sequence is 16 residues long. This CDR3 is CASSVRREFSYKEQFL. CDR3 coding DNA: TGCGCCAGCAGTGTACGGCGGGAGTTCTCCTACAAGGAGCAGTTCTTG.

The chain has TRBV6-2 or TRBV6-3 and TRBJ1-4; 9 positions match TRBD1. CDR3 length equals 18 residues. In germline, CDR1 is MNHEY, CDR2 SVGEGT. Unmatched junction bases numbered 17, after V lost 6 bases and J lost 6 bases. The CDR3 region is CASSQGQGRRDVDEKLFF. CDR3 nucleotides: TGTGCCAGCAGCCAAGGACAGGGGCGACGCGATGTCGATGAAAAACTGTTTTTT.

This clonotype has only a few counts. Possible read error: a much larger clone is one base away. The chain carries TRBV6-1 and TRBJ2-1; weak D call: TRBD2 (5 bases). The closer fit of TRBJ2-7 to the DNA end suggests the J call may be wrong. Germline lookup yields CDR1 MNHNS and CDR2 SASEGT. This CDR3 contains 15 residues. The CDR3 DNA reads TGTGCCAGCAGTGAAGTGGCGGACTCCTACAATGAGCAGTACTTC. Protein sequence: CASSEVADSYNEQYF.

This rearrangement joins TRBV7-2 to TRBJ1-1; a possible D gene is TRBD1 (6 bases). V lost 5 bases, J lost 12 bases, and 28 bases lay in between. The CDR3 extends over 16 amino acids. CDR1 and CDR2 from the germline V gene are SGHTA and FQGNSA. The CDR3: CASSPRGSNTGFGTFF. Here the CDR3 DNA reads TGTGCCAGCAGCCCTAGAGGGTCCAACACAGGGTTTGGAACTTTCTTT.

The chain combines TRBV6-2 or TRBV6-3 with TRBJ2-1; 8 bases are a match to TRBD2. The J call may not be correct, given that the DNA end is closer to TRBJ2-7. From germline, CDR1 is MNHEY and CDR2 SVGEGT. The CDR3 sequence is 11 residues long. This chain's CDR3 is CASGRGEEQYF. In nucleotides, the CDR3 is TGTGCCAGCGGGCGGGGGGAGGAGCAGTACTTC.

This clonotype rates as medium-sized (0.01 to 0.1%). CDR3 coding DNA: TGTGCCAGCAGCAGGGGGAAACAGGGGGCGCATGAGCAGTACTTC. Its protein is CASSRGKQGAHEQYF. The chain employs TRBV7-9 and TRBJ2-4; 9 bases fit TRBD1. The CDR3 loop spans 15 amino acids. The V gene's germline CDR1 is SEHNR and CDR2 FQNEAQ (reference sequence). Trimming removed 5 bases from V and 13 bases from J; junction bases left unmatched: 15.